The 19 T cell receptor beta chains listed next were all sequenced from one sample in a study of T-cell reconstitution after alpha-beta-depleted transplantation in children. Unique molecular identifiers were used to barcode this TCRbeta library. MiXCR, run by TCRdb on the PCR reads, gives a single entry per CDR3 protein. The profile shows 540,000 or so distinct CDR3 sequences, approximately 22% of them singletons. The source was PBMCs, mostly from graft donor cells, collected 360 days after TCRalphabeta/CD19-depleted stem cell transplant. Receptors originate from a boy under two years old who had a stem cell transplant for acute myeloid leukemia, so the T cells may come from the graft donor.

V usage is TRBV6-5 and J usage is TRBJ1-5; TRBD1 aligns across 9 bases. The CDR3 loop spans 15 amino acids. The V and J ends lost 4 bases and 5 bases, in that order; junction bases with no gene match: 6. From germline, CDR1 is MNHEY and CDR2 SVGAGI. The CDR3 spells CASSSRTGGDQPQHF. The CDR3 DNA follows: TGTGCCAGCAGTTCGCGAACAGGGGGCGATCAGCCCCAGCATTTT.

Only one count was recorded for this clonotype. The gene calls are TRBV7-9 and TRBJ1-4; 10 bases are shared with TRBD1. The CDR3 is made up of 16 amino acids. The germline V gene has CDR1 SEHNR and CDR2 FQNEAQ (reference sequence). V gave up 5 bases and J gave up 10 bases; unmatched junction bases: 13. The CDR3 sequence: CASSPLAGQGWRKLFF. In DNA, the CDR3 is TGTGCCAGCAGCCCTCTAGCGGGACAGGGGTGGAGAAAACTGTTTTTT.

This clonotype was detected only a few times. The CDR3 sequence is CASSFRRGGPYEQYF. Written as DNA, the CDR3 is TGTGCCAGCAGTTTTAGGCGGGGGGGCCCGTACGAGCAGTACTTC. The rearrangement uses TRBV12-3 or TRBV12-4 and TRBJ2-7, with TRBD2 matching 9 bases. Trimming took 3 bases from V and 4 from J; bases not matched to a gene: 7. The CDR3 is made up of 15 amino acids.

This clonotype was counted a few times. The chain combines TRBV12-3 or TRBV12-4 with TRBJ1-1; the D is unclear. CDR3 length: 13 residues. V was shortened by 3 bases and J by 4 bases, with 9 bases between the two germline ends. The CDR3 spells CASSFGVPTEAFF. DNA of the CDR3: TGTGCCAGCAGTTTTGGGGTCCCCACTGAAGCTTTCTTT.

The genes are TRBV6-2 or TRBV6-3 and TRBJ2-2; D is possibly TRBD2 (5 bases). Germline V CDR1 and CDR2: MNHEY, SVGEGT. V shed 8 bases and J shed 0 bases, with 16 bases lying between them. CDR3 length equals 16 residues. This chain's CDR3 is CASSKRSGPNTGELFF. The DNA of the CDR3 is TGTGCCAGCTCCAAGCGGTCCGGACCGAACACCGGGGAGCTGTTTTTT.

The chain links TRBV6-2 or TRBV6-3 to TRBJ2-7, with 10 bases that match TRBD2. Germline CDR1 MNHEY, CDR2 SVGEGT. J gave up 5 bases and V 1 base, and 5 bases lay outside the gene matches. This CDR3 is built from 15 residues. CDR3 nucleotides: TGTGCCAGCAGTTACTATCTAGCGGGGGCAGACGAGCAGTACTTC. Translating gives CASSYYLAGADEQYF.

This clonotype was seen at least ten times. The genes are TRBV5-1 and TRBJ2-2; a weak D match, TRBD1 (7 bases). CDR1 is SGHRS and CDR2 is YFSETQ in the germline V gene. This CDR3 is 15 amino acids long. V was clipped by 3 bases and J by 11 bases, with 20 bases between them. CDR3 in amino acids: CASSSGLTGAGELFF. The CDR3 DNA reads TGCGCCAGCAGCTCCGGACTTACAGGGGCGGGAGAGCTGTTTTTT.

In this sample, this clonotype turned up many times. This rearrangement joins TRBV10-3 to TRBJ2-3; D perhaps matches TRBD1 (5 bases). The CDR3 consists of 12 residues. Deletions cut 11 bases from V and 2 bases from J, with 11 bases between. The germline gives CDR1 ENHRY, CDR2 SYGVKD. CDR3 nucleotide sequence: TGTGCCGTCGGACAAATCACAGATACGCAGTATTTT. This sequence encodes CAVGQITDTQYF.

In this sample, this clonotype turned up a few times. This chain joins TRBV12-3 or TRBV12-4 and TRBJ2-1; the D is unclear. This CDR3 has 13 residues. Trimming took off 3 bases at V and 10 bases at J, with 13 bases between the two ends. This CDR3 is CASSFLDLGEQFF. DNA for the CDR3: TGTGCCAGCAGTTTCTTGGACCTCGGGGAGCAGTTCTTC.

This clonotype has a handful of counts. The CDR3 nucleotides are TGTGCCAGCAGCTCGGTGGGCGCAACTAATGAAAAACTGTTTTTT. Its protein product is CASSSVGATNEKLFF. The chain couples TRBV6-5 to TRBJ1-4; D is uncertain. The germline V gene has CDR1 MNHEY and CDR2 SVGAGI. This CDR3 contains 15 residues. With 6 bases removed from V and 0 bases from J, the gap between germline ends came to 11 bases.

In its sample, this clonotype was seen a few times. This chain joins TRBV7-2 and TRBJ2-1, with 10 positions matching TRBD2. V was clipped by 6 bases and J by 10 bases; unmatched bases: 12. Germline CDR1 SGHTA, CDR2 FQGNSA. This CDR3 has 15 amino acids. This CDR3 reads CASSAVGTSVREQFF. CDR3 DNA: TGTGCCAGCAGTGCGGTGGGGACTAGCGTTAGGGAGCAGTTCTTC.

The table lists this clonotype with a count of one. The CDR3 DNA follows: TGTGCCAGCAGTTTTTGGCAGGCGATGGACCCTAACTATGGCTACACCTTC. As protein: CASSFWQAMDPNYGYTF. The gene calls are TRBV28 and TRBJ1-2; no reliable D call. Deletions cut 3 bases from V and 0 bases from J, with 17 bases between. This CDR3 comprises 17 residues. Germline V gene lookup returns CDR1 MDHEN and CDR2 SYDVKM.

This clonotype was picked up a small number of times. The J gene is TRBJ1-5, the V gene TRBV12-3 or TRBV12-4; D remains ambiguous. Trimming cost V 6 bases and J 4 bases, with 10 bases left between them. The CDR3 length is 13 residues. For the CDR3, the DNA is TGTGCCAGCAGGCCAACGGGGAATCAGCCCCAGCATTTT. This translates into CASRPTGNQPQHF.

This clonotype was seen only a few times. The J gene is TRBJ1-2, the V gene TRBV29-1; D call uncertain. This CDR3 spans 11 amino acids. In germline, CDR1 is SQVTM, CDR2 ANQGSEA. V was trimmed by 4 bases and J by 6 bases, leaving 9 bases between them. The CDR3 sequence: CSVGLLDGYTF. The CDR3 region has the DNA TGCAGCGTTGGGCTGCTCGATGGCTACACCTTC.

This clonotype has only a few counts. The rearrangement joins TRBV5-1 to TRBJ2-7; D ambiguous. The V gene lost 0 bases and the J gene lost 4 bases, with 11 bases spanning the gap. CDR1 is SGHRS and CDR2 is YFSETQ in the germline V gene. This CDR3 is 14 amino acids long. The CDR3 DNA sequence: TGCGCCAGCAGCTTGGAGATGTCGGGTTACGAGCAGTACGTC. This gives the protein CASSLEMSGYEQYV.

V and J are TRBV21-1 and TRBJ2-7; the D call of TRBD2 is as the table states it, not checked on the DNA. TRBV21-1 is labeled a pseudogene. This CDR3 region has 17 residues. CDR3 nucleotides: TGTGCCAGCAGCACGTCGACTAGCGGGGATTATACCTACGAGCAGTACTTC. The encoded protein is CASSTSTSGDYTYEQYF.

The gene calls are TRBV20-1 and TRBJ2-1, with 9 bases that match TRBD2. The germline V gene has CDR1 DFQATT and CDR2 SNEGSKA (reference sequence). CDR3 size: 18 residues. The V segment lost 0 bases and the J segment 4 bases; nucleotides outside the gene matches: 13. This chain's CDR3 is CSARETEGTSGFYNEQFF. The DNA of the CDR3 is TGCAGTGCTAGAGAGACAGAGGGAACTAGCGGGTTTTACAATGAGCAGTTCTTC.

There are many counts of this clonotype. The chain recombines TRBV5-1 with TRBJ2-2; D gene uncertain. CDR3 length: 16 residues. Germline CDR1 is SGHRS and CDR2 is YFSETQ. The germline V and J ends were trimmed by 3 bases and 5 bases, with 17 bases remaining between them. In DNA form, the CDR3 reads TGCGCCAGCAGCTCCTCCAGCAGTTCGAGTACCGGGGAGCTGTTTTTT. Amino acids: CASSSSSSSSTGELFF.

CDR3 in amino acids: CASGLAGSLYEQYF. CDR3 coding DNA: TGTGCCAGCGGGCTAGCGGGGTCCTTGTACGAGCAGTACTTC. This chain connects TRBV6-2 or TRBV6-3 to TRBJ2-7; 9 bases match TRBD2. J was trimmed by 4 bases and V by 8 bases; bases with no gene match: 9. CDR1 is MNHEY and CDR2 is SVGEGT in the germline V gene. The CDR3 covers 14 residues.